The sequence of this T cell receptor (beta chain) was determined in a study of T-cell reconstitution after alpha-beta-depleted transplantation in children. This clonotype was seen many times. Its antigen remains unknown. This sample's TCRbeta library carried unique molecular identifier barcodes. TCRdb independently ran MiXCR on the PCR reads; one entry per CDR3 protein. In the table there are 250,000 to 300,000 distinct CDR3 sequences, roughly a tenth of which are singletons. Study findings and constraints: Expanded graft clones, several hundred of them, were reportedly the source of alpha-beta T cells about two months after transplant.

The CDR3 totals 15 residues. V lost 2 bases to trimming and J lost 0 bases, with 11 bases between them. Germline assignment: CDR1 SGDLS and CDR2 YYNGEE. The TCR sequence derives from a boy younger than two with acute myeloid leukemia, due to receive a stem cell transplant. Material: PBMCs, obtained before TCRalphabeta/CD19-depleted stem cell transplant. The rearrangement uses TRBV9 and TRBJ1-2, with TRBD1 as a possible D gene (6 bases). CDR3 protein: CASSVQGSANYGYTF. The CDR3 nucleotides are TGTGCCAGCAGCGTCCAGGGGTCGGCTAACTATGGCTACACCTTC.